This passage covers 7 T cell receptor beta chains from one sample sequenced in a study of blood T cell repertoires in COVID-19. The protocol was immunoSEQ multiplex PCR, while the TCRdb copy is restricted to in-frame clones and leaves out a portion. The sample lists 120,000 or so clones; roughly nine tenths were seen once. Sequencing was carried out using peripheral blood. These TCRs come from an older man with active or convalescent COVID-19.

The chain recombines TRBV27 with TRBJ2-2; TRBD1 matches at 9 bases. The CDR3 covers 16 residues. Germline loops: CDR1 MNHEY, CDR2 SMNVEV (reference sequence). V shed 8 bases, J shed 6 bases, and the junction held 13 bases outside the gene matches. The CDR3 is CASRFLGQGYSGELFF. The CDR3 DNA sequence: TGTGCCAGCCGGTTCTTGGGACAGGGTTACTCCGGGGAGCTGTTTTTT.

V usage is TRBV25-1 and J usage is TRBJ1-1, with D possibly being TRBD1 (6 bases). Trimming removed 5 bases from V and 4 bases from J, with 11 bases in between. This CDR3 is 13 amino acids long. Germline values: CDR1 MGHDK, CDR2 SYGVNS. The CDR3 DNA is TGTGCCAGCAGTCCGACAGGACCCACTGAAGCTTTCTTT. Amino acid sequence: CASSPTGPTEAFF.

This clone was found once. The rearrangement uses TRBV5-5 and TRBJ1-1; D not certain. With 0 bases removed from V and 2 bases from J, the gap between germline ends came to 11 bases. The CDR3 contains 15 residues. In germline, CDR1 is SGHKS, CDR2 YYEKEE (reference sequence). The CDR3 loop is CASSLAWSPNTEAFF. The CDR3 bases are TGTGCCAGCAGCTTGGCCTGGAGCCCCAACACTGAAGCTTTCTTT. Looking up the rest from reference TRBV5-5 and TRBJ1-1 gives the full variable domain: DAGVTQSPTHLIKTRGQQVTLRCSPISGHKSVSWYQQVLGQGPQFIFQYYEKEERGRGNFPDRFSARQFPNYSSELNVNALLLGDSALYLCASSLAWSPNTEAFFGQGTRLTVV.

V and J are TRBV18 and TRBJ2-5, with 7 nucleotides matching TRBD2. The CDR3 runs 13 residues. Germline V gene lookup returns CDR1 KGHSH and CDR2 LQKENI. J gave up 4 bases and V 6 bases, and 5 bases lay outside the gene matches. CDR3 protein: CASSRWEGETQYF. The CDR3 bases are TGTGCCAGCTCCCGATGGGAGGGAGAGACCCAGTACTTC.

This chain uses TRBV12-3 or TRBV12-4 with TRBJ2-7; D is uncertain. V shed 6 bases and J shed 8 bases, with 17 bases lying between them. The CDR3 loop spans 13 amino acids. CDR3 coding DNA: TGTGCCAGCAGCCCACCAGGCCTGACCCAGCAGTACTTC. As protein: CASSPPGLTQQYF.

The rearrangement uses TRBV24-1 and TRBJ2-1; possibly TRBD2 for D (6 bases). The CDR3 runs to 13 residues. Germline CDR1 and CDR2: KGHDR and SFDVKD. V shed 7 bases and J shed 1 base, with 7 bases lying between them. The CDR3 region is CATSGGSYNEQFF. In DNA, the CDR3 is TGTGCCACCAGCGGGGGATCCTACAATGAGCAGTTCTTC.

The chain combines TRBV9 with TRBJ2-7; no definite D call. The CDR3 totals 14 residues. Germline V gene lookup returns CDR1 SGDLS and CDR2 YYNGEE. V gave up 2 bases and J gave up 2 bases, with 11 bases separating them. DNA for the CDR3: TGTGCCAGCAGCGTCACCGGGTTAACCTACGAGCAGTACTTC. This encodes CASSVTGLTYEQYF.